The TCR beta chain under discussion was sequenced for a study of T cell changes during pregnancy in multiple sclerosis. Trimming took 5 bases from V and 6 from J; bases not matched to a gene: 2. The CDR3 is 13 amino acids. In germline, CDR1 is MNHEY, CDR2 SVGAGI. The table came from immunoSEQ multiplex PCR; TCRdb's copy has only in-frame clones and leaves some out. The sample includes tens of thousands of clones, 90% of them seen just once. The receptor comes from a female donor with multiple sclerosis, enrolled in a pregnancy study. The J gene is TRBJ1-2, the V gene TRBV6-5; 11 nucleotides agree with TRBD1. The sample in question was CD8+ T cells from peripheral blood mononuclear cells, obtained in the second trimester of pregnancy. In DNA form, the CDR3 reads TGTGCCAGCAGTGGACAGGGGGCTGATGGCTACACCTTC. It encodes CASSGQGADGYTF.